This T cell receptor beta chain appears in the sequencing data of a study of shared clonotypes between healthy human individuals. Profiling relied on immunoSEQ multiplex PCR, and the TCRdb table lists in-frame clones only, not all of them. The sample has approximately 2.3 million clones, approximately 95% seen once. V shed 0 bases and J 7 bases; nucleotides not matched to a gene: 6. The CDR3 is 15 residues long. Germline CDR1 SGHRS, CDR2 YFSETQ. The V and J genes are TRBV5-1 and TRBJ2-7; 11 bases are shared with TRBD1. The sample consisted of naive CD4+ T cells from PBMCs. Subset specified: CD45RA+ positively selected. This sequence was found in a man aged 18 to 29 in good health. Some clones in this sample may be carry-over from other donors' samples. CDR3 coding DNA: TGCGCCAGCAGCTTGGACGGACAGGGGGCGCGGGAGCAGTACTTC. Translation gives CASSLDGQGAREQYF.